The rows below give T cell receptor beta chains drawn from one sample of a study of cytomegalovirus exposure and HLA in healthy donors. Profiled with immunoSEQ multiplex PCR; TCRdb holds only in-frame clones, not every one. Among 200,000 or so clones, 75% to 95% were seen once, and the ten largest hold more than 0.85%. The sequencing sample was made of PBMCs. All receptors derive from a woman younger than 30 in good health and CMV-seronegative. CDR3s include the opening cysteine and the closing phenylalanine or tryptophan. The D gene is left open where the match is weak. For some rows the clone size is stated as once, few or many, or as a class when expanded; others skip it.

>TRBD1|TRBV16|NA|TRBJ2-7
TGTGCCAGCAGCCCGCGGACAGGCTCCTACGAGCAGTACTTC
CASSPRTGSYEQYF
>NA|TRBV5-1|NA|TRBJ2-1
TGCGCCAGCAGCTGGGCTGTTAATGAGCAGTTCTTC
CASSWAVNEQFF
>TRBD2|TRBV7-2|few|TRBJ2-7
TGTGCCAGCAGCTTAGGGGGGACTAGCCGCTACGAGCAGTACTTC
CASSLGGTSRYEQYF
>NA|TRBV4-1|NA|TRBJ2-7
TGCGCCAGCAGCCAAGACTCTTTAGAGTACGAGCAGTACTTC
CASSQDSLEYEQYF
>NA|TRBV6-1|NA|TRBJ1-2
TGTGCCACCACGACAGAGCCTTATGGCTACACCTTC
CATTTEPYGYTF
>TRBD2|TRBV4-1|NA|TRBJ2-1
TGCGCCAGCAGCCAAGATCCTAGCGGGAGGGCCCTAACCCAATACAATGAGCAGTTCTTC
CASSQDPSGRALTQYNEQFF
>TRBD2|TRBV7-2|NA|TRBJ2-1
TGTGCCAGCAGCGGATCTAGCGGGGACAATGAGCAGTTCTTC
CASSGSSGDNEQFF
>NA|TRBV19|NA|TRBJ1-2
TGTGCCAGTAGATTTCAGGACAGCTATGGCTACACCTTC
CASRFQDSYGYTF
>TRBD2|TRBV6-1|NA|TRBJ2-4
TGTGCCAGCAGTGACGGGGGGGTATCCAAAAACATTCAGTACTTC
CASSDGGVSKNIQYF
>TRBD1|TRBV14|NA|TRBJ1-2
TGTGCCAGCAGCCAAGTCCAGGGGGAGGCTAACTATGGCTACACCTTC
CASSQVQGEANYGYTF
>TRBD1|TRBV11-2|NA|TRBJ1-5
TGTGCCAGCAGTAGGGACAGACGTAATCAGCCCCAGCATTTT
CASSRDRRNQPQHF
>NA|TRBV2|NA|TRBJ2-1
TGTGCCAGCAAGGGAGTGGAGGAGCAGTTCTTC
CASKGVEEQFF
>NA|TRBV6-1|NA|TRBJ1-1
TGTGCCAGCAGAGGGGTGAACACTGAAGCTTTCTTT
CASRGVNTEAFF
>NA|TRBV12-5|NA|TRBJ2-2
TGTGCTAGTGGTTTGATGCGGGACGGGTACACCGGGGAGCTGTTTTTT
CASGLMRDGYTGELFF
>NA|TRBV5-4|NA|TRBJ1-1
TGTGCCAGCAGCTCGACAGTCAGAGGCGCTGAAGCTTTCTTT
CASSSTVRGAEAFF
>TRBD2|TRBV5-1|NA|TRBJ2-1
TGCGCCAGCAGCTCGACTAGCGGGATGGTTTTGTACAATGAGCAGTTCTTC
CASSSTSGMVLYNEQFF
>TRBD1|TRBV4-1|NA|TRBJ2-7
TGCGCCAGCAGCCAGACCGGGACAGGGCCCTTCGAGCAGTACTTC
CASSQTGTGPFEQYF
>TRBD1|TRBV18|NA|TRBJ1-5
TGTGCCAGCTCATCGGCGACAGGGGCCAATCAGCCCCAGCATTTT
CASSSATGANQPQHF
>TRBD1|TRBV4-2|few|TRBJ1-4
TGTGCCAGCAGCCAAGGAGGGGGGACAGTTAGTGCAACTAATGAAAAACTGTTTTTT
CASSQGGGTVSATNEKLFF
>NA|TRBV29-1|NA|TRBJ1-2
TGCAGCGTTGATACGGAGGGAGACTATGGCTACACCTTC
CSVDTEGDYGYTF
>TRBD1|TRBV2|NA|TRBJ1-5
TGTGCCAGTGGGACAGACCACGGCAATCAGCCCCAGCATTTT
CASGTDHGNQPQHF
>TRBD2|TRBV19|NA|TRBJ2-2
TGTGCCAGTATGGGGACTAGCCCCCTTCAAGAGCTGTTTTTT
CASMGTSPLQELFF
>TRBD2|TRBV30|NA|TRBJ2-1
TGTGCCTGGAGTGTAGTCAGCGGGAGTATCAATGAGCAGTTCTTC
CAWSVVSGSINEQFF
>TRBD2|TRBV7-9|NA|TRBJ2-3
TGTGCCAGCAGCAGACTCAGCGGCGGGAGGGCCTCGGATACGCAGTATTTT
CASSRLSGGRASDTQYF
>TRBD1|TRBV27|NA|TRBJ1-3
TGTGCCAGCAGTGCTTGGACAGGCCAGGCTGGAAACACCATATATTTT
CASSAWTGQAGNTIYF
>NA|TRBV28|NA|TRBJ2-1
TGTGCCAGCAGTTTGGGCAGGCGATGGGCCAATGAGCAGTTCTTC
CASSLGRRWANEQFF
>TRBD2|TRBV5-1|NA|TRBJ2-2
TGCGCCAGCAGCCCCCCCGGGGGGTCTGCCGGGGAGCTGTTTTTT
CASSPPGGSAGELFF
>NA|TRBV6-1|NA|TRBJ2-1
TGTGCCAGCTTTAAAGCCGGAGGGCCAAACAATGAGCAGTTCTTC
CASFKAGGPNNEQFF
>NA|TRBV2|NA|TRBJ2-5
TGTGCCAGCTCGAGAGGAGGTCCGGAGACCCAGTACTTC
CASSRGGPETQYF
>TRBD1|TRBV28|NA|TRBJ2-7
TGTGCCAGCTACACCCAGGGGGAGCCTACCTACGAGCAGTACTTC
CASYTQGEPTYEQYF
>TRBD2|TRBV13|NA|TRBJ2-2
TGTGCCAGCGGCGGGAGTTATGGCGGGGAGCTGTTTTTT
CASGGSYGGELFF
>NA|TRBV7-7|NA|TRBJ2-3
TGTGCCAGCAGCTTCGGTAGCACAGATACGCAGTATTTT
CASSFGSTDTQYF
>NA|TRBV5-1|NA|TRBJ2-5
TGCGCCAGCAGCTTAACAGGGTTAGAGACCCAGTACTTC
CASSLTGLETQYF